Following are 26 T cell receptor beta chains from one sample sequenced in a study of blood T cell repertoires in COVID-19. Sequenced by immunoSEQ multiplex PCR; TCRdb stores in-frame clones only, minus some. Of roughly 310,000 clones in the sample, 90% are singletons; the top ten hold approximately 2.5%. The specimen sequenced was PBMCs or T cells enriched from blood (not recorded which). The receptor source for this set is a man aged 60 to 75 who had recovered from COVID-19.

For the CDR3, the DNA is TGTGCCAGCAGTCGCGGTAGCGTAGCGGGGGTCTCCAATGAGCAGTTCTTC. Translated, it gives CASSRGSVAGVSNEQFF. V is TRBV27 and J is TRBJ2-1; 9 nucleotides align to TRBD2. The CDR3 consists of 17 residues. The ends lost 5 bases at V and 6 bases at J; junction bases unmatched: 14. From germline, CDR1 is MNHEY and CDR2 SMNVEV (reference sequence).

J is TRBJ1-1 and V is TRBV2, with D maybe TRBD1 (6 bases). With 7 bases removed from V and 0 bases from J, the gap between germline ends came to 9 bases. The germline V gene has CDR1 SNHLY and CDR2 FYNNEI. This CDR3 region has 13 residues. The CDR3 loop reads CASTGQLNTEAFF. In nucleotides, the CDR3 is TGTGCCAGCACCGGACAGCTGAACACTGAAGCTTTCTTT.

The chain uses TRBV6-5 and TRBJ1-1; 9 bases line up with TRBD1. Trimming cost V 5 bases and J 3 bases; bases outside gene matches: 7. This CDR3 is 15 amino acids long. Germline V gene lookup returns CDR1 MNHEY and CDR2 SVGAGI. In DNA, the CDR3 is TGTGCCAGCAGTACCGTGTGGACAGGGGACACTGAAGCTTTCTTT. Translating it yields CASSTVWTGDTEAFF.

The CDR3 nucleotides are TGTGCCAGCAGACCTCTAACAGGGTACTATGGCTACACCTTC. Protein product: CASRPLTGYYGYTF. The chain links TRBV27 to TRBJ1-2; TRBD1 might be the D (6 bases). CDR3 length: 14 amino acids. Trimming pared 6 bases from V and 3 bases from J, leaving 14 bases between. Per the germline V gene, CDR1 is MNHEY and CDR2 is SMNVEV (reference sequence).

The J gene is TRBJ2-3, the V gene TRBV28; 7 positions match TRBD1. The CDR3 totals 15 residues. The germline gives CDR1 MDHEN, CDR2 SYDVKM. The V gene end was trimmed by 5 bases and the J gene end by 3 bases; junction bases not matched to a gene: 8. The CDR3 sequence: CASSLTGVGTDTQYF. In DNA, the CDR3 is TGTGCCAGCAGTCTAACAGGGGTCGGAACAGATACGCAGTATTTT. The complete variable domain, with remaining parts taken from reference TRBV28 and TRBJ2-3, reads DVKVTQSSRYLVKRTGEKVFLECVQDMDHENMFWYRQDPGLGLRLIYFSYDVKMKEKGDIPEGYSVSREKKERFSLILESASTNQTSMYLCASSLTGVGTDTQYFGPGTRLTVL.

Turning to this clone: Other DNA sequences of this sample code for an identical CDR3. The chain recombines TRBV5-1 with TRBJ1-2; maybe TRBD1 (6 bases). The CDR3 spans 13 residues. V lost 0 bases, J lost 3 bases, and 6 bases lay in between. The germline gives CDR1 SGHRS, CDR2 YFSETQ. Written as DNA, the CDR3 is TGCGCCAGCAGCTTGGCAGGGGACTATGGCTACACCTTC. Translated, it gives CASSLAGDYGYTF.

V gene TRBV18 combines with J gene TRBJ2-1, with D perhaps matching TRBD1 (6 bases). V shed 5 bases and J shed 9 bases, with 20 bases lying between them. The germline gives CDR1 KGHSH, CDR2 LQKENI. The CDR3 loop spans 15 amino acids. CDR3 nucleotide sequence: TGTGCCAGCTCAGACAACAGGGTCCGCGAGGGTGAGCAGTTCTTC. As protein: CASSDNRVREGEQFF.

The chain combines TRBV5-1 with TRBJ1-1; no definite D call. Trimming took off 3 bases at V and 0 bases at J, with 15 bases between the two ends. Germline CDR1 SGHRS, CDR2 YFSETQ. The CDR3 totals 16 residues. This CDR3 reads CASSSSPPPMNTEAFF. For the CDR3, the DNA is TGCGCCAGCAGCTCCAGTCCCCCGCCCATGAACACTGAAGCTTTCTTT.

CDR3: CASTARDRQYF. CDR3 in DNA: TGTGCCAGCACCGCTCGGGACAGACAGTACTTC. The genes are TRBV7-9 and TRBJ2-7; 7 bases are shared with TRBD1. The CDR3 totals 11 residues. V lost 7 bases and J lost 10; bases outside the gene matches: 7. Germline V CDR1 and CDR2: SEHNR, FQNEAQ (reference sequence). Drawing the rest from reference TRBV7-9 and TRBJ2-7, the complete variable domain is DTGVSQNPRHKITKRGQNVTFRCDPISEHNRLYWYRQTLGQGPEFLTYFQNEAQLEKSRLLSDRFSAERPKGSFSTLEIQRTEQGDSAMYLCASTARDRQYFGPGTRLTVT.

The rearrangement uses TRBV5-1 and TRBJ1-1; 10 bases line up with TRBD1. CDR3 length equals 13 residues. Trimming took 4 bases from V and 6 from J; bases not matched to a gene: 3. Germline V CDR1 and CDR2: SGHRS, YFSETQ. In DNA, the CDR3 is TGCGCCAGCAGCACCGACAGGGGGCCTGAAGCTTTCTTT. Protein: CASSTDRGPEAFF.

V and J are TRBV14 and TRBJ2-1, with a possible D match to TRBD1 (6 bases). The V and J ends lost 1 base and 4 bases respectively, with 14 bases between them. Germline-derived CDR1 and CDR2 are SGHDN and FVKESK. This CDR3 spans 16 amino acids. CDR3 bases: TGTGCCAGCAGCCAAGGGGCCAGGGGCCGTTACAATGAGCAGTTCTTC. Translating gives CASSQGARGRYNEQFF.

The chain employs TRBV5-4 and TRBJ1-1; 8 positions match TRBD1. Germline values: CDR1 SGHNT, CDR2 YYREEE (reference sequence). This CDR3 has 14 amino acids. V was pared by 4 bases and J by 1 base, with 3 bases of the junction left unmatched. CDR3 sequence reads: CASSPDRANTEAFF. The CDR3 DNA reads as TGTGCCAGCAGCCCGGACAGGGCGAACACTGAAGCTTTCTTT.

This clone has just one count. In DNA, the CDR3 is TGTGCCAGCAGCCCCCGACAGGGGGCTGATGAGCAGTACTTC. Its translation is CASSPRQGADEQYF. The chain joins TRBV7-6 to TRBJ2-7; 10 bases are a match to TRBD1. Germline CDR1 is SGHVS and CDR2 is FNYEAQ. The CDR3 sequence is 14 residues long. Germline trimming cut 5 bases from V and 7 bases from J; bases unmatched to any gene: 8.

This clone was seen a few times. The V call is TRBV29-1, the J call TRBJ1-1; 7 nucleotides line up with TRBD1. Germline CDR1 and CDR2: SQVTM and ANQGSEA. The J segment lost 0 bases and the V segment lost 6 bases, leaving 4 bases of the junction unmatched. This CDR3 is built from 13 residues. This CDR3 reads CSVPGQMNTEAFF. CDR3 DNA sequence: TGCAGCGTGCCGGGACAGATGAACACTGAAGCTTTCTTT. The full variable domain, with the rest looked up from reference TRBV29-1 and TRBJ1-1, is SAVISQKPSRDICQRGTSLTIQCQVDSQVTMMFWYRQQPGQSLTLIATANQGSEATYESGFVIDKFPISRPNLTFSTLTVSNMSPEDSSIYLCSVPGQMNTEAFFGQGTRLTVV.

This clone was seen a handful of times. This chain joins TRBV3-1 (or the pseudogene TRBV3-2) and TRBJ1-1, with D perhaps TRBD1 (5 bases). The CDR3 sequence is 14 residues long. Germline CDR1 and CDR2: LGHDT and YNNKEL (reference sequence). V was pared by 6 bases and J by 1 base, with 12 bases between. The CDR3 sequence: CASRPRGGNTEAFF. The CDR3 DNA follows: TGTGCCAGCAGGCCACGGGGGGGGAACACTGAAGCTTTCTTT.

The CDR3 here is CASSEGWNTIYF. CDR3 DNA: TGTGCCAGCAGCGAGGGCTGGAACACCATATATTTT. V usage is TRBV11-3 and J usage is TRBJ1-3; no reliable D call. Germline-derived CDR1 and CDR2 are SGHNT and YENEEA. The CDR3 contains 12 residues. V lost 5 bases to trimming and J lost 7 bases, with 9 bases between them. Filled out from reference TRBV11-3 and TRBJ1-3, the complete variable domain reads EAGVVQSPRYKIIEKKQPVAFWCNPISGHNTLYWYLQNLGQGPELLIRYENEEAVDDSQLPKDRFSAERLKGVDSTLKIQPAELGDSAVYLCASSEGWNTIYFGEGSWLTVV.

The gene calls are TRBV3-1 (or the pseudogene TRBV3-2) and TRBJ2-1; TRBD1 matches at 12 bases. V dropped 4 bases and J dropped 7; count of bases not matched to a gene: 5. Germline loops: CDR1 LGHDT, CDR2 YNNKEL (reference sequence). The CDR3 covers 15 residues. The CDR3: CASSPGTGGRNEQFF. In DNA, the CDR3 is TGTGCCAGCAGCCCTGGGACAGGGGGCCGGAATGAGCAGTTCTTC.

The V and J genes are TRBV19 and TRBJ2-3; D is possibly TRBD2 (5 bases). CDR3 length equals 14 residues. CDR1 LNHDA and CDR2 SQIVND come from the germline V gene (reference sequence). Trimming shortened V by 5 bases and J by 2 bases, and 11 bases separated the two germline ends. The chain's CDR3 is CASSPRVDTDTQYF. CDR3 sequence (DNA): TGTGCCAGTAGTCCGCGGGTGGACACAGATACGCAGTATTTT.

The chain uses TRBV11-3 and TRBJ2-4; 8 nucleotides agree with TRBD1. The CDR3 has 15 residues. Unmatched junction bases numbered 6, after V lost 1 base and J lost 7 bases. Germline V gives CDR1 SGHNT, CDR2 YENEEA. CDR3 nucleotide sequence: TGTGCCAGCAGCTTAGGGACAGGGCGAGTCAACATTCAGTACTTC. This encodes CASSLGTGRVNIQYF.

The chain links TRBV30 to TRBJ1-5; 8 bases align to TRBD1. After removal of 6 bases from V and 4 bases from J, the junction contained 5 bases not matched to a gene. The CDR3 covers 13 residues. Germline values: CDR1 GTSNPN, CDR2 SVGIG (reference sequence). For the CDR3, the DNA is TGTGCCTGCCGACAGGGGAGGAATCAGCCCCAGCATTTT. This encodes CACRQGRNQPQHF.

The CDR3 loop is CASSPRQGDNYGYTF. The DNA for the CDR3 is TGTGCCAGCTCACCAAGACAGGGGGACAACTATGGCTACACCTTC. The chain employs TRBV18 and TRBJ1-2; 9 positions match TRBD1. The V gene's germline CDR1 is KGHSH and CDR2 LQKENI. J was trimmed by 2 bases and V by 2 bases; bases with no gene match: 3. The CDR3 spans 15 residues.

The chain employs TRBV5-1 and TRBJ2-1, with TRBD1 matching over 10 bases. This CDR3 is 15 amino acids long. The germline CDR1 and CDR2 sequences are SGHRS and YFSETQ. V trimming: 4 bases; J trimming: 1 base; junction bases outside the gene matches: 2. CDR3 in DNA: TGCGCCAGCAGCAGACAGGGGGCTTCCTACAATGAGCAGTTCTTC. Protein: CASSRQGASYNEQFF.

This clone was seen just once. The chain joins TRBV29-1 to TRBJ1-1; the match to TRBD1 covers 9 bases. Germline V lookup: CDR1 SQVTM, CDR2 ANQGSEA. With V trimmed by 3 bases and J by 11 bases, 4 bases remained unmatched. The CDR3 runs to 11 residues. The CDR3 spells CSVDRDREAFF. The DNA of the CDR3 is TGCAGCGTTGACAGGGACAGGGAGGCTTTCTTT. Full variable domain (missing parts from reference TRBV29-1 and TRBJ1-1): SAVISQKPSRDICQRGTSLTIQCQVDSQVTMMFWYRQQPGQSLTLIATANQGSEATYESGFVIDKFPISRPNLTFSTLTVSNMSPEDSSIYLCSVDRDREAFFGQGTRLTVV.

The chain employs TRBV19 and TRBJ1-2, with TRBD1 matching over 9 bases. With V trimmed by 4 bases and J by 2 bases, 5 bases remained unmatched. Germline CDR1 is LNHDA and CDR2 is SQIVND (reference sequence). The CDR3 loop spans 15 amino acids. The CDR3: CASSRTGTGNYGYTF. The DNA of the CDR3 is TGTGCCAGTAGTAGAACCGGGACAGGGAACTATGGCTACACCTTC. Looking up the rest from reference TRBV19 and TRBJ1-2 gives the full variable domain: DGGITQSPKYLFRKEGQNVTLSCEQNLNHDAMYWYRQDPGQGLRLIYYSQIVNDFQKGDIAEGYSVSREKKESFPLTVTSAQKNPTAFYLCASSRTGTGNYGYTFGSGTRLTVV.

The chain joins TRBV28 to TRBJ2-5, with 8 bases fitting TRBD1. Germline lookup yields CDR1 MDHEN and CDR2 SYDVKM. The ends lost 3 bases at V and 2 bases at J; junction bases unmatched: 5. The CDR3 is 15 amino acids. The CDR3 loop is CASSFWTGLQETQYF. The CDR3 DNA is TGTGCCAGCAGTTTCTGGACAGGGCTACAAGAGACCCAGTACTTC.

The chain uses TRBV6-5 and TRBJ2-7; D is possibly TRBD1 (6 bases). The CDR3 consists of 14 residues. Germline values: CDR1 MNHEY, CDR2 SVGAGI. Trimming removed 6 bases from V and 4 bases from J, with 16 bases in between. The DNA for the CDR3 is TGTGCCAGCAGGCCGACCGTGGGGACATACGAGCAGTACTTC. It is translated as CASRPTVGTYEQYF.